This entry concerns a single T cell receptor (beta chain). Its antigen is currently unknown. This specimen comes from a study of T cells in Graves' hyperthyroidism and ophthalmopathy. Broader study findings: Among thyroid clonotypes expanded above 0.001, most also appeared in blood.

It was RNA transcripts that yielded the amplified TCR beta CDR3 regions. HTBI primers drove first-round RT-PCR of the TCR CDR3. MiXCR was run by TCRdb on the multiplex PCR reads, yielding one entry per CDR3 protein. This table holds a few hundred thousand distinct CDR3 sequences, approximately 14% found once. Stable hyperthyroidism: no ophthalmopathy progression over 18 months of follow-up. With V trimmed by 5 bases and J by 3 bases, 9 bases remained unmatched. Germline loops: CDR1 MNHEY, CDR2 SMNVEV (reference sequence). This CDR3 contains 16 residues. Sequences were obtained from blood. This receptor was obtained from a woman aged 25 to 39 with Graves' hyperthyroidism. This chain joins TRBV27 and TRBJ1-2; 10 bases match TRBD1. CDR3 nucleotides: TGTGCCAGCAGTCCCCGAGGGACAGGGGTGGACTATGGCTACACCTTC. Amino acids: CASSPRGTGVDYGYTF.